The next 14 T cell receptor beta chains were all read from a single sample in a study of CD8+ T cells in alopecia areata. Reverse transcription of extracted RNA yielded cDNA, which provided the sequencing template. The assay was immunoSEQ multiplex PCR, and TCRdb's table has in-frame clones only and misses some. The sample comprises about 180,000 clones, 40% to 55% of which are singletons, and 10% rests with the top ten. The treatment is: oral pan-JAK inhibitor, 5-10 mg twice daily. This specimen was CD8+ T cells sorted from blood, taken at week 52, from a patient treated with tofacitinib. Every receptor here comes from a human donor with alopecia areata.

This chain joins TRBV19 and TRBJ2-1; 10 bases line up with TRBD1. CDR1 and CDR2 (germline): LNHDA, SQIVND (reference sequence). The V gene end was trimmed by 5 bases and the J gene end by 15 bases; junction bases not matched to a gene: 16. CDR3 size: 15 residues. The CDR3 coding sequence is TGTGCCAGTAGTTTTCCGGACAGGGGGGTACTAGGCTGGTTCTTC. It translates to CASSFPDRGVLGWFF.

V is TRBV28 and J is TRBJ2-1; D not certain. The germline V gene encodes CDR1 MDHEN and CDR2 SYDVKM. This CDR3 contains 14 residues. Trimming left V 5 bases short and J 2 bases short, with 10 bases between. CDR3 amino acids: CASSGHQTYNEQFF. CDR3 nucleotides: TGTGCCAGCAGTGGGCACCAGACCTACAATGAGCAGTTCTTC.

The rearrangement joins TRBV5-1 to TRBJ1-6; no reliable D call. The CDR3 runs to 14 residues. V lost 4 bases, J lost 6 bases, and 11 bases lay in between. Germline V lookup: CDR1 SGHRS, CDR2 YFSETQ. This CDR3 reads CASSRHTPNSPLHF. CDR3 sequence (DNA): TGCGCCAGCAGCCGACACACTCCTAATTCACCCCTCCACTTT.

V gene TRBV5-1 combines with J gene TRBJ2-1, with TRBD2 identical over 7 bases. In germline, CDR1 is SGHRS, CDR2 YFSETQ. J lost 8 bases, V lost 1 base, and 6 bases had no gene match. This CDR3 spans 14 amino acids. The CDR3 spells CASSLIPSGDEQFF. For the CDR3, the DNA is TGCGCCAGCAGCTTGATCCCTAGCGGCGATGAGCAGTTCTTC. The full variable domain, rest sourced from reference TRBV5-1 and TRBJ2-1, is KAGVTQTPRYLIKTRGQQVTLSCSPISGHRSVSWYQQTPGQGLQFLFEYFSETQRNKGNFPGRFSGRQFSNSRSEMNVSTLELGDSALYLCASSLIPSGDEQFFGPGTRLTVL.

This rearrangement joins TRBV4-2 to TRBJ2-1; 9 nucleotides match TRBD2. Unmatched junction bases numbered 6, after V lost 0 bases and J lost 0 bases. The germline V gene encodes CDR1 LGHNA and CDR2 YNFKEQ. The CDR3 is 18 amino acids. The CDR3 DNA follows: TGTGCCAGCAGCCAAGACCAAGGACTAGCGAGCTCCTACAATGAGCAGTTCTTC. Protein sequence: CASSQDQGLASSYNEQFF.

This clone was detected a few times. The chain links TRBV4-3 to TRBJ2-3, with 8 positions matching TRBD2. The CDR3 extends over 15 amino acids. Germline V gives CDR1 LGHNA, CDR2 YSLEER. The V and J ends lost 3 bases and 3 bases, in that order; junction bases with no gene match: 5. The CDR3 reads CASSQIGGGTDTQYF. The CDR3 coding sequence is TGCGCCAGCAGCCAGATTGGCGGGGGGACAGATACGCAGTATTTT.

This chain joins TRBV30 and TRBJ1-4; a weak D match, TRBD1 (6 bases). Between the trimmed V and J ends, which lost 0 bases and 7 bases, there was a span of 9 bases. Germline lookup yields CDR1 GTSNPN and CDR2 SVGIG (reference sequence). The CDR3 extends over 13 amino acids. CDR3 nucleotides: TGTGCCTGGAGTGTACTAGGGGGTGAAAAACTGTTTTTT. It codes for CAWSVLGGEKLFF. Full variable domain (remainder filled in from reference TRBV30 and TRBJ1-4): SQTIHQWPATLVQPVGSPLSLECTVEGTSNPNLYWYRQAAGRGLQLLFYSVGIGQISSEVPQNLSASRPQDRQFILSSKKLLLSDSGFYLCAWSVLGGEKLFFGSGTQLSVL.

This clone has more than one count but fewer than ten. The chain links TRBV5-1 to TRBJ1-1; D gene ambiguous. Germline V CDR1 and CDR2: SGHRS, YFSETQ. CDR3 length: 15 amino acids. Trimming left V 0 bases short and J 0 bases short, with 9 bases between. The CDR3 spells CASSLAEELNTEAFF. The CDR3 DNA is TGCGCCAGCAGCTTGGCCGAAGAATTGAACACTGAAGCTTTCTTT.

The chain has TRBV4-3 and TRBJ2-7; D perhaps matches TRBD2 (6 bases). CDR1 and CDR2 (germline): LGHNA, YSLEER. The V end was cut by 2 bases, the J end by 6 bases, with 14 bases between. The CDR3 runs 14 residues. CDR3 DNA: TGCGCCAGCAGCCAACGTATTGGAGGGAGCGAGCAGTACTTC. Protein sequence: CASSQRIGGSEQYF.

This sequence joins TRBV7-9 and TRBJ2-7; 9 bases are a match to TRBD1. The germline CDR1 and CDR2 sequences are SEHNR and FQNEAQ (reference sequence). The CDR3 covers 14 residues. Trimming cost V 5 bases and J 4 bases; bases outside gene matches: 6. The CDR3, as DNA: TGTGCCAGCAGCCCGGGGACAGGGAGATACGAGCAGTACTTC. Protein: CASSPGTGRYEQYF.

The chain links TRBV15 to TRBJ2-5; 11 nucleotides line up with TRBD2. The CDR3 spans 18 residues. V was pared by 0 bases and J by 2 bases, with 8 bases of the junction left unmatched. Germline V lookup: CDR1 LNHNV, CDR2 YYDKDF (reference sequence). In nucleotides, the CDR3 is TGTGCCACCAGCAGAGATCTGGCTAGCGGGGGGATGCAAGAGACCCAGTACTTC. Protein: CATSRDLASGGMQETQYF.

In this sample, this clone turned up a few times. The gene calls are TRBV7-9 and TRBJ2-5; D unclear. There are 12 residues in the CDR3. Trimming removed 5 bases from V and 5 bases from J, with 9 bases in between. CDR1 and CDR2 (germline): SEHNR, FQNEAQ (reference sequence). The CDR3 DNA reads TGTGCCAGCAGCGTTATCAGGGAGACCCAGTACTTC. This gives the protein CASSVIRETQYF.

The gene calls are TRBV7-9 and TRBJ2-7; D perhaps matches TRBD2 (6 bases). Germline V lookup: CDR1 SEHNR, CDR2 FQNEAQ (reference sequence). V was trimmed by 5 bases and J by 1 base, leaving 15 bases between them. The length of the CDR3 is 15 residues. CDR3 coding DNA: TGTGCCAGCAGCCCAGTCAAGAGCGGGTCCTACGAGCAGTACTTC. Translating it yields CASSPVKSGSYEQYF.

This clone has only a few counts. The CDR3 here is CASSATGTNTEAFF. The CDR3 coding sequence is TGTGCCAGCAGCGCCACAGGGACGAACACTGAAGCTTTCTTT. J is TRBJ1-1 and V is TRBV9; D might be TRBD1 (6 bases). Germline V gene data show CDR1 as SGDLS and CDR2 as YYNGEE. This CDR3 comprises 14 residues. V was pared by 3 bases and J by 1 base, with 10 bases between.